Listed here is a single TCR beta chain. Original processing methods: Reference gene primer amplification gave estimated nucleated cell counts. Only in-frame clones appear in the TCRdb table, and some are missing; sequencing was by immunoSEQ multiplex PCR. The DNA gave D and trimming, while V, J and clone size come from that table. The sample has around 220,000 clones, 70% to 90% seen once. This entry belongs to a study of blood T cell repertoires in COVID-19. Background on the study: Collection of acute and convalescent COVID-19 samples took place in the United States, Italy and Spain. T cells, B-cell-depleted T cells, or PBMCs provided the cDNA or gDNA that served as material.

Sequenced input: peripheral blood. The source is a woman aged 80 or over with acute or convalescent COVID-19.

The CDR3 loop reads CASNQRSETQYF. The CDR3 DNA sequence: TGTGCCAGCAACCAACGGTCAGAGACCCAGTACTTC. The chain has TRBV6-5 and TRBJ2-5; D unresolved. This CDR3 has 12 residues. Per germline, CDR1 MNHEY and CDR2 SVGAGI. The germline V and J ends were trimmed by 7 bases and 4 bases, with 10 bases remaining between them.